The entry that follows covers one T cell receptor (beta chain) sequence. The sample originates from a study of CD8+ T cells in alopecia areata. Following extraction, RNA underwent reverse transcription to cDNA, which served as the sequencing template. Some clones are missing from TCRdb's copy, which holds only in-frame ones; the method was immunoSEQ multiplex PCR. The data show 120,000 to 150,000 clones, around 87% seen once. V lost 1 base to trimming and J lost 1 base, with 9 bases between them. The germline V gene has CDR1 SGHAT and CDR2 FQDESV (reference sequence). The CDR3 extends over 15 amino acids.

The rearrangement links TRBV11-1 to TRBJ2-3; D unclear. This specimen consisted of CD8+ T cells sorted from blood, obtained at week 0. This receptor was obtained from a human donor with alopecia areata. As DNA, the CDR3 is TGTGCCAGCAGCTTAGGGGTCGCCCGCACAGATACGCAGTATTTT. Translation gives CASSLGVARTDTQYF.